What follows are 29 T cell receptor beta chains derived from one specimen sequenced in a study of technical replicates of blood from several donors. TCRdb's copy holds only in-frame clones and misses some; the assay was immunoSEQ multiplex PCR. Here the sample spans under 95,000 clones, roughly 94% being singletons. The sample comprised T cells isolated from PBMCs. The origin of the receptors is a human donor in good health.

The chain uses TRBV6-5 and TRBJ2-3; D perhaps matches TRBD2 (5 bases). The CDR3 extends over 15 amino acids. Germline assignment: CDR1 MNHEY and CDR2 SVGAGI. V was pared by 4 bases and J by 3 bases, with 14 bases between. CDR3 DNA sequence: TGTGCCAGCAGTTCAGCCCGGGGAGTTACAGATACGCAGTATTTT. This gives the protein CASSSARGVTDTQYF.

The chain carries TRBV7-9 and TRBJ2-5, with 8 bases fitting TRBD1. CDR1 is SEHNR, CDR2 FQNEAQ, per germline (reference sequence). The CDR3 sequence is 13 residues long. The ends lost 4 bases at V and 4 bases at J; junction bases unmatched: 2. CDR3 loop: CASSSGGRETQYF. CDR3 coding DNA: TGTGCCAGCAGCTCAGGGGGCCGAGAGACCCAGTACTTC. Full variable domain (missing parts from reference TRBV7-9 and TRBJ2-5): DTGVSQNPRHKITKRGQNVTFRCDPISEHNRLYWYRQTLGQGPEFLTYFQNEAQLEKSRLLSDRFSAERPKGSFSTLEIQRTEQGDSAMYLCASSSGGRETQYFGPGTRLLVL.

V usage is TRBV29-1 and J usage is TRBJ1-2, with TRBD1 as a possible D gene (6 bases). Germline lookup yields CDR1 SQVTM and CDR2 ANQGSEA. CDR3 length: 14 amino acids. Trimming pared 6 bases from V and 1 base from J, leaving 15 bases between. CDR3 nucleotide sequence: TGCAGCGTGGTCCCAAACAGGGATAACTATGGCTACACCTTC. It yields the protein CSVVPNRDNYGYTF.

V usage is TRBV9 and J usage is TRBJ1-2; D is perhaps TRBD1 (5 bases). Germline CDR1 reads SGDLS; CDR2 reads YYNGEE. The V end was cut by 0 bases, the J end by 3 bases, with 12 bases between. The CDR3 extends over 15 amino acids. The DNA for the CDR3 is TGTGCCAGCAGCGTAGTTGGGGCAAGACACTATGGCTACACCTTC. The encoded protein is CASSVVGARHYGYTF.

The gene calls are TRBV30 and TRBJ1-6, with 7 bases identical to TRBD1. The V gene end was trimmed by 0 bases and the J gene end by 0 bases; junction bases not matched to a gene: 11. This CDR3 has 19 amino acids. Germline values: CDR1 GTSNPN, CDR2 SVGIG (reference sequence). CDR3 residues: CAWSVQRDSLRSYNSPLHF. DNA of the CDR3: TGTGCCTGGAGTGTACAAAGGGACAGCCTGCGCTCCTATAATTCACCCCTCCACTTT.

This clone is a singleton in its sample. The CDR3 nucleotides are TGTGCCAGCAGGACCCTCCCGCGGGCGGACTATGGCTACACCTTC. It translates to CASRTLPRADYGYTF. The J gene is TRBJ1-2, the V gene TRBV2, with no clear D. Trimming left V 6 bases short and J 3 bases short, with 17 bases between. The germline V gene has CDR1 SNHLY and CDR2 FYNNEI. The CDR3 loop spans 15 amino acids.

This chain joins TRBV10-3 and TRBJ1-2; possibly TRBD1 for D (6 bases). V gave up 4 bases and J gave up 6 bases, with 12 bases separating them. The CDR3 consists of 13 residues. The germline CDR1 and CDR2 sequences are ENHRY and SYGVKD. The CDR3 protein is CAISGTGQDGYTF. The CDR3 nucleotides are TGTGCCATCAGTGGAACAGGGCAGGATGGCTACACCTTC.

The chain carries TRBV19 and TRBJ2-7; 8 bases map to TRBD1. The CDR3 runs 15 residues. Germline lookup yields CDR1 LNHDA and CDR2 SQIVND (reference sequence). V dropped 1 base and J dropped 2; count of bases not matched to a gene: 4. DNA for the CDR3: TGTGCCAGTAGTATAGTCGGACAGGGAACCTACGAGCAGTACTTC. The encoded protein is CASSIVGQGTYEQYF.

V and J are TRBV5-1 and TRBJ2-5; unclear D gene. V dropped 0 bases and J dropped 2 bases, with 11 bases sitting between them. This CDR3 contains 15 residues. The V gene's germline CDR1 is SGHRS and CDR2 YFSETQ. CDR3 in amino acids: CASSLARRLQETQYF. The DNA for the CDR3 is TGCGCCAGCAGCTTGGCCCGGCGGTTGCAAGAGACCCAGTACTTC.

This chain joins TRBV5-1 and TRBJ2-7; 7 positions agree with TRBD1. Per the germline V gene, CDR1 is SGHRS and CDR2 is YFSETQ. CDR3 length: 15 residues. The J segment lost 3 bases and the V segment lost 3 bases, leaving 9 bases of the junction unmatched. The CDR3: CASSSGPGQSYEQYF. The CDR3 nucleotides are TGCGCCAGCAGCTCTGGTCCGGGACAGAGCTACGAGCAGTACTTC.

The rearrangement uses TRBV6-5 and TRBJ2-7; tentatively, D is TRBD2 (6 bases). CDR1 MNHEY and CDR2 SVGAGI come from the germline V gene. The CDR3 consists of 11 residues. Trimming took off 2 bases at V and 9 bases at J, with 8 bases between the two ends. The CDR3: CASSYGGGQYF. Written as DNA, the CDR3 is TGTGCCAGCAGTTACGGGGGAGGGCAGTACTTC.

The gene calls are TRBV2 and TRBJ2-5, with TRBD2 matching 8 bases. The CDR3 is made up of 13 amino acids. The germline V gene encodes CDR1 SNHLY and CDR2 FYNNEI. Unmatched junction bases numbered 6, after V lost 8 bases and J lost 4 bases. The CDR3 reads CASLRGGGETQYF. The CDR3 nucleotides read TGTGCCAGCCTTCGGGGGGGAGGAGAGACCCAGTACTTC.

This chain links TRBV14 with TRBJ1-4; 9 positions agree with TRBD1. The germline gives CDR1 SGHDN, CDR2 FVKESK. V lost 4 bases, J lost 8 bases, and 5 bases stayed unmatched. The CDR3 is made up of 14 amino acids. The chain's CDR3 is CASSPGQGREKLFF. In DNA, the CDR3 is TGTGCCAGCAGCCCCGGACAGGGGAGGGAAAAACTGTTTTTT.

As regards this clone: Other DNA sequences within the sample encode an identical CDR3. The rearrangement links TRBV5-1 to TRBJ1-1; D remains unclear. Trimming shortened V by 1 base and J by 2 bases, and 6 bases separated the two germline ends. The CDR3 contains 13 residues. Germline CDR1 is SGHRS and CDR2 is YFSETQ. CDR3: CASSLTANTEAFF. CDR3 nucleotide sequence: TGCGCCAGCAGCTTGACAGCTAACACTGAAGCTTTCTTT.

This sequence joins TRBV5-1 and TRBJ2-3; 12 nucleotides match TRBD2. Germline V gene lookup returns CDR1 SGHRS and CDR2 YFSETQ. CDR3 length equals 16 residues. V shed 3 bases, J shed 2 bases, and the junction held 4 bases outside the gene matches. The CDR3: CASSSRTSGDTDTQYF. The CDR3 DNA reads as TGCGCCAGCAGCTCCCGGACTAGCGGGGACACAGATACGCAGTATTTT.

V is TRBV14 and J is TRBJ2-7; 7 bases map to TRBD1. The CDR3 spans 16 residues. Germline trimming cut 3 bases from V and 3 bases from J; bases unmatched to any gene: 11. Germline V gene data show CDR1 as SGHDN and CDR2 as FVKESK. CDR3 sequence reads: CASSHTYRGSHYEQYF. CDR3 DNA sequence: TGTGCCAGCAGCCATACCTACAGGGGATCTCACTACGAGCAGTACTTC.

The V call is TRBV27, the J call TRBJ2-7; D is undetermined. The CDR3 contains 13 residues. The germline V gene encodes CDR1 MNHEY and CDR2 SMNVEV (reference sequence). Trimming pared 5 bases from V and 0 bases from J, leaving 8 bases between. CDR3 DNA sequence: TGTGCCAGCAGTATTGCCAGCTCCTACGAGCAGTACTTC. Translating gives CASSIASSYEQYF.

A word on this clone: The limits of the CDR3 on the DNA are not certain, so only TCRdb's listed CDR3 is given. The V gene is TRBV6-5, the J gene TRBJ1-4. The CDR3 spans 15 amino acids, including both terminal residues. Germline loops: CDR1 MNHEY, CDR2 SVGAGI. This chain's CDR3 is CASSSSGDANEKLFF.

J is TRBJ2-1 and V is TRBV4-1, with 7 bases that match TRBD2. The V and J ends lost 8 bases and 1 base, in that order; junction bases with no gene match: 2. The CDR3 length is 13 residues. CDR1 is MGHRA, CDR2 YSYEKL, per germline. The CDR3 nucleotides are TGCGCCAGCGGGGGGGTTTCCTACAATGAGCAGTTCTTC. Translating it yields CASGGVSYNEQFF.

This rearrangement joins TRBV4-1 to TRBJ2-1; 11 positions agree with TRBD2. CDR1 and CDR2 (germline): MGHRA, YSYEKL. The length of the CDR3 is 17 residues. J was trimmed by 2 bases and V by 3 bases; bases with no gene match: 6. CDR3 amino acids: CASSHPLAGGTYNEQFF. CDR3 bases: TGCGCCAGCAGCCACCCTCTAGCGGGAGGCACCTACAATGAGCAGTTCTTC.

The chain is built from TRBV6-5 and TRBJ2-1, with D possibly matching TRBD2 (5 bases). CDR3 length equals 14 residues. The germline CDR1 and CDR2 sequences are MNHEY and SVGAGI. Trimming shortened V by 6 bases and J by 7 bases, and 16 bases separated the two germline ends. CDR3 residues: CASSSFAGGNEQFF. As DNA, the CDR3 is TGTGCCAGCAGCTCGTTTGCTGGCGGGAATGAGCAGTTCTTC.

This chain joins TRBV14 and TRBJ1-6, with no clear D. The CDR3 length is 15 residues. CDR1 SGHDN and CDR2 FVKESK come from the germline V gene. The V and J ends lost 0 bases and 6 bases respectively, with 9 bases between them. CDR3 DNA sequence: TGTGCCAGCAGCCAAGAGGGGAGACCTAATTCACCCCTCCACTTT. Translation: CASSQEGRPNSPLHF. Complete variable domain (other parts from reference TRBV14 and TRBJ1-6): EAGVTQFPSHSVIEKGQTVTLRCDPISGHDNLYWYRRVMGKEIKFLLHFVKESKQDESGMPNNRFLAERTGGTYSTLKVQPAELEDSGVYFCASSQEGRPNSPLHFGNGTRLTVT.

The rearrangement links TRBV6-6 to TRBJ2-3; 9 nucleotides agree with TRBD2. This CDR3 has 15 residues. Trimming cost V 6 bases and J 5 bases; bases outside gene matches: 9. Germline-derived CDR1 and CDR2 are MNHNY and SVGAGI (reference sequence). CDR3 residues: CASSPQAGGVDTQYF. CDR3 DNA sequence: TGTGCCAGCAGCCCCCAAGCGGGAGGTGTAGATACGCAGTATTTT.

This chain connects TRBV4-1 to TRBJ2-5; 10 bases are shared with TRBD2. V trimming: 1 base; J trimming: 5 bases; junction bases outside the gene matches: 16. Germline loops: CDR1 MGHRA, CDR2 YSYEKL. The CDR3 spans 19 residues. This CDR3 is CASSQGADAGLAGVETQYF. CDR3 coding DNA: TGCGCCAGCAGCCAAGGAGCAGATGCGGGGCTAGCGGGGGTGGAGACCCAGTACTTC.

The chain combines TRBV19 with TRBJ2-1; 7 bases line up with TRBD2. V was clipped by 3 bases and J by 8 bases; unmatched bases: 7. CDR3 length: 14 amino acids. The germline V gene has CDR1 LNHDA and CDR2 SQIVND (reference sequence). The CDR3 here is CASSIWGSGDEQFF. The CDR3, as DNA: TGTGCCAGTAGTATTTGGGGGAGCGGGGATGAGCAGTTCTTC.

The sample holds one count of this clone. V and J are TRBV10-2 and TRBJ2-1, with 10 bases that match TRBD1. This CDR3 is built from 19 residues. V shed 6 bases, J shed 4 bases, and the junction held 18 bases outside the gene matches. Germline lookup yields CDR1 WSHSY and CDR2 SAAADI. CDR3 DNA: TGCGCCAGCAGAAAGACAGGGGGCCTCGTAATTGAGGCTTACAATGAGCAGTTCTTC. Translated, it gives CASRKTGGLVIEAYNEQFF.

The chain couples TRBV4-1 to TRBJ2-7, with a possible D match to TRBD1 (5 bases). Trimming left V 0 bases short and J 1 base short, with 10 bases between. Germline CDR1 MGHRA, CDR2 YSYEKL. This CDR3 spans 15 amino acids. CDR3 DNA: TGCGCCAGCAGCCAAGAGGGGCTCTCGTCCTACGAGCAGTACTTC. It yields the protein CASSQEGLSSYEQYF.

The rearrangement links TRBV5-1 to TRBJ2-7; 9 bases map to TRBD1. J gave up 2 bases and V 4 bases, and 7 bases lay outside the gene matches. The germline gives CDR1 SGHRS, CDR2 YFSETQ. This CDR3 is built from 15 residues. The CDR3 spells CASSRGTGTPYEQYF. CDR3 DNA sequence: TGCGCCAGCAGCCGCGGGACAGGGACACCCTACGAGCAGTACTTC.

This clone showed up just once. The genes are TRBV30 and TRBJ2-3; 7 nucleotides agree with TRBD1. The germline V gene has CDR1 GTSNPN and CDR2 SVGIG (reference sequence). The CDR3 is 14 amino acids. After removal of 2 bases from V and 3 bases from J, the junction contained 5 bases not matched to a gene. DNA of the CDR3: TGTGCCTGGAGTCCAGGGACAGCTACAGATACGCAGTATTTT. Translation: CAWSPGTATDTQYF.